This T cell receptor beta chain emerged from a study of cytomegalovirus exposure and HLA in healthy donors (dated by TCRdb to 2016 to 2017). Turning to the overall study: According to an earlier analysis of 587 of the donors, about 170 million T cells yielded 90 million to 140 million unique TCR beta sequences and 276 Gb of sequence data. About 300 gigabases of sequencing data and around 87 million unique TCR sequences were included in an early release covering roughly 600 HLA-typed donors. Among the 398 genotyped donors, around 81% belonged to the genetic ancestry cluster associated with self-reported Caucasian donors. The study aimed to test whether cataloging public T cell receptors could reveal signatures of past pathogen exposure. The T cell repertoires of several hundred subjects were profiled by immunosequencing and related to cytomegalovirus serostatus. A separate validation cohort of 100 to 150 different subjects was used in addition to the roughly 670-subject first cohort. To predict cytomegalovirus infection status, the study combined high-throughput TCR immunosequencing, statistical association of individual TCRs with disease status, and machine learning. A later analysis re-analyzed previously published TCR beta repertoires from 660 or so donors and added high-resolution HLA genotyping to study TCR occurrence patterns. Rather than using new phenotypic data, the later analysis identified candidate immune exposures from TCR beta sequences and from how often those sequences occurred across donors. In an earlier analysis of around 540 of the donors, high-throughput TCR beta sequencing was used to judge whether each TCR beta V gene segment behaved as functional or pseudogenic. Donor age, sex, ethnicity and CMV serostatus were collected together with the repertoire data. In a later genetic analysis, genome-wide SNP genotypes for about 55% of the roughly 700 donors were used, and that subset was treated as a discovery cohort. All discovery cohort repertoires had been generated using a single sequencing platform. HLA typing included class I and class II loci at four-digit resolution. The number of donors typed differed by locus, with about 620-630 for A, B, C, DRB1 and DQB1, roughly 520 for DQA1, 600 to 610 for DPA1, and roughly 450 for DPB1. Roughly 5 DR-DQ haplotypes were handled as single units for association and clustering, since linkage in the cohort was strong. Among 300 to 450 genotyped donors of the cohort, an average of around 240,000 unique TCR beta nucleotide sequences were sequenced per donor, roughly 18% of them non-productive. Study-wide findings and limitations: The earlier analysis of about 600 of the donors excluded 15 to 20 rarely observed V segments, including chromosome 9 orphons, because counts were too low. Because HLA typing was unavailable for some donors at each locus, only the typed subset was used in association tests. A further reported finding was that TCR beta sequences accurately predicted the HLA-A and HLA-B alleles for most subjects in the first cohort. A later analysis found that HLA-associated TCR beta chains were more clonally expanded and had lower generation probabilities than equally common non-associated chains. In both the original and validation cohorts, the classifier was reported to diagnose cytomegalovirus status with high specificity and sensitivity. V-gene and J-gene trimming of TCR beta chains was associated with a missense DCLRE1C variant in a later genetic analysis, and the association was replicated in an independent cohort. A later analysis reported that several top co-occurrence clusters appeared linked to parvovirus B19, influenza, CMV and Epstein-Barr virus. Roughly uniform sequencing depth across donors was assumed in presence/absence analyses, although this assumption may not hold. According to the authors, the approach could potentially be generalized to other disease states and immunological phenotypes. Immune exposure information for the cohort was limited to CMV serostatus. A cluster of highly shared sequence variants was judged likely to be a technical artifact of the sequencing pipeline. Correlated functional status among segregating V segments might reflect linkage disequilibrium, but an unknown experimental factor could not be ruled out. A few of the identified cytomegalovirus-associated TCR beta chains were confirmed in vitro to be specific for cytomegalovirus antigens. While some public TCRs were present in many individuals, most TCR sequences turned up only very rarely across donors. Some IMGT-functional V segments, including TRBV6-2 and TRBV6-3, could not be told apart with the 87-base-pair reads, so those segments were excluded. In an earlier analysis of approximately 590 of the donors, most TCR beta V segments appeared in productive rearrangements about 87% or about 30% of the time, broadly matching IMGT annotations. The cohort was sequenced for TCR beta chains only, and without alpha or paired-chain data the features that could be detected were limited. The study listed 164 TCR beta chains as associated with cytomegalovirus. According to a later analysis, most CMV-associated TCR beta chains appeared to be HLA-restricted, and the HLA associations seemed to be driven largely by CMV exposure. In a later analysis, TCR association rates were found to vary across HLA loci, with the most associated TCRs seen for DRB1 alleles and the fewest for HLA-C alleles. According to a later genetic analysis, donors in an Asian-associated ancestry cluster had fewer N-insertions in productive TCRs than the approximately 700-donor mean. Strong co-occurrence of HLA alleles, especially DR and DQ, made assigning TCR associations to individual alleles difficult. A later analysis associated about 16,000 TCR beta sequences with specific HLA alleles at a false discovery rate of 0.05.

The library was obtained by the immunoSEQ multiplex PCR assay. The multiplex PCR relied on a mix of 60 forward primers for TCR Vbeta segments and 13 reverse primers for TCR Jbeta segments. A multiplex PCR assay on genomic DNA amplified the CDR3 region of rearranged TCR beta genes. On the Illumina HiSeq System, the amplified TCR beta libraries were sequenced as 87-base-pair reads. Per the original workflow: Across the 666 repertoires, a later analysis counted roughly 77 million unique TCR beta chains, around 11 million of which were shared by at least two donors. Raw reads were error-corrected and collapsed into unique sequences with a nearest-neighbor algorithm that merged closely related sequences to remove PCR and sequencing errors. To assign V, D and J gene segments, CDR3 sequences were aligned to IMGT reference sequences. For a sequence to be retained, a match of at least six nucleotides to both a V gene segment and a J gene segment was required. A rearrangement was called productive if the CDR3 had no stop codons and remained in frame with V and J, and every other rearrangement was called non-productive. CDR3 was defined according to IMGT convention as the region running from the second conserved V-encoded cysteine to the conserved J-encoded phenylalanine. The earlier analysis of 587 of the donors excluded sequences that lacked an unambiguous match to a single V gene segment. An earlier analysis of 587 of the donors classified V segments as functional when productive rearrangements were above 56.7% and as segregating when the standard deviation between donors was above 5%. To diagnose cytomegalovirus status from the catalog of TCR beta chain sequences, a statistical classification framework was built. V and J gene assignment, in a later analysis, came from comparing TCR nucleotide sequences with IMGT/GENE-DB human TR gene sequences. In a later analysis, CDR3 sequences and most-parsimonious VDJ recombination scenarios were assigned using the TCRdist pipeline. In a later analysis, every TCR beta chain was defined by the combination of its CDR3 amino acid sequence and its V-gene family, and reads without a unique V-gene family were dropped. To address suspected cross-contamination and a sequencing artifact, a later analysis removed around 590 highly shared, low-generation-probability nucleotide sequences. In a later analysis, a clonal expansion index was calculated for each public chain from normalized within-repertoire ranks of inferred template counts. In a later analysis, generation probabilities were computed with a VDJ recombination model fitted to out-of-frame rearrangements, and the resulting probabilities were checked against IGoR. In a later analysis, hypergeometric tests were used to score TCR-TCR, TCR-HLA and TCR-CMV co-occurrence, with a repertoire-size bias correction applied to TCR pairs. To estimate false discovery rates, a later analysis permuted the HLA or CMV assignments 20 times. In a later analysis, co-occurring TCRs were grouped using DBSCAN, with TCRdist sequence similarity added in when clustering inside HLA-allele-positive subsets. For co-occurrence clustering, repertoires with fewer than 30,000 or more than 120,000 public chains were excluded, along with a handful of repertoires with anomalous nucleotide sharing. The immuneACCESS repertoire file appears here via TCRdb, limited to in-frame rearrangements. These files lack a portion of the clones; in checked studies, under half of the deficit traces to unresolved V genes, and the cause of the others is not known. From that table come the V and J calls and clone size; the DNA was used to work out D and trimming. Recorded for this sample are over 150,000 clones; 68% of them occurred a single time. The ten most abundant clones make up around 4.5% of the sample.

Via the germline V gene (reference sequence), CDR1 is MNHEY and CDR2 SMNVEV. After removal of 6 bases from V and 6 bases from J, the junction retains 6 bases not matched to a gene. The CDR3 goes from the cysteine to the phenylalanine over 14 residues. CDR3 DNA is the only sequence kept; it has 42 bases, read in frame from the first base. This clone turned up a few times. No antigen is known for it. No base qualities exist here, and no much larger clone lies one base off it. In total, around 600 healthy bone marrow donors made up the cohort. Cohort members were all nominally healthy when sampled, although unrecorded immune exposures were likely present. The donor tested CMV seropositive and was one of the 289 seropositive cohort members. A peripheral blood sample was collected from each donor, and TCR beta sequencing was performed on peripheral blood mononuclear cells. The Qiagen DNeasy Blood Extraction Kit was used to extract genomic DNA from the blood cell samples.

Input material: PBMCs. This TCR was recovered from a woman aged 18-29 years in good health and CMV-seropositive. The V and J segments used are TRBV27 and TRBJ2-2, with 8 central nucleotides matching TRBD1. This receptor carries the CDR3 CASSLQGESGELFF. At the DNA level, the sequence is TGTGCCAGCAGCCTACAGGGGGAGTCCGGGGAGCTGTTTTTT.